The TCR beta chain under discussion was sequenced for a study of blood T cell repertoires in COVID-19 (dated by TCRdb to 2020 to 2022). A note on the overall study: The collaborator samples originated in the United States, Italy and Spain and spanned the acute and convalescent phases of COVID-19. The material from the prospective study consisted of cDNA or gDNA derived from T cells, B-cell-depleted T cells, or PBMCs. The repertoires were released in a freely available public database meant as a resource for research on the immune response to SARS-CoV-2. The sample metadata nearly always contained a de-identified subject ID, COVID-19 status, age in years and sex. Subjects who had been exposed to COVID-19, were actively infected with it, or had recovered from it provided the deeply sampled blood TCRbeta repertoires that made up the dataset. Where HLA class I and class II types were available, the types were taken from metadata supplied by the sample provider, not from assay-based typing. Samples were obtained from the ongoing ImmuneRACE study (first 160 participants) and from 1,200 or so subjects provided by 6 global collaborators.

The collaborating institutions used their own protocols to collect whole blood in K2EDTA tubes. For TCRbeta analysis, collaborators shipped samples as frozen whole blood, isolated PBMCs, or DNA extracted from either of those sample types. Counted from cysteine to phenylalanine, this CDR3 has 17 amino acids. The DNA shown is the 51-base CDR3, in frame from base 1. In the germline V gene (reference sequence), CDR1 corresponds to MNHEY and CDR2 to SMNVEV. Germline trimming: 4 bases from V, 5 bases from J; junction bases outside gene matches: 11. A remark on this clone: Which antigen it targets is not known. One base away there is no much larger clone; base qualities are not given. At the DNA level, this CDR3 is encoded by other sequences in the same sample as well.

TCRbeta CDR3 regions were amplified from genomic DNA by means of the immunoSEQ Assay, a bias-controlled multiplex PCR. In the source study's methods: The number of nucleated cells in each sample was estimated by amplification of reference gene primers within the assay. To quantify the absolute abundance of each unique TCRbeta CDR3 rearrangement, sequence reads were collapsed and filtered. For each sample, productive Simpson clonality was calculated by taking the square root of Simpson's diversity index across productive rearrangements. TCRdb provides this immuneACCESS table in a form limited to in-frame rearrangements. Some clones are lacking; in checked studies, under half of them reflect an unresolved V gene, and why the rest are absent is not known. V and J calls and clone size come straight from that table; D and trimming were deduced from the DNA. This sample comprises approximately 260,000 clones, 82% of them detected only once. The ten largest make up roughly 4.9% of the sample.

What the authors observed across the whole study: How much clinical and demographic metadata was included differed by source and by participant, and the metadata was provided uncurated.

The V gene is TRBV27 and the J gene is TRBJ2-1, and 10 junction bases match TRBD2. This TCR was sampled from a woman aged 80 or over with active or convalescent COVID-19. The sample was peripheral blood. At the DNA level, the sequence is TGTGCCAGCAGTTCGAGACTGCCGGGACTAGCGAACAATGAGCAGTTCTTC. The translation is CASSSRLPGLANNEQFF.